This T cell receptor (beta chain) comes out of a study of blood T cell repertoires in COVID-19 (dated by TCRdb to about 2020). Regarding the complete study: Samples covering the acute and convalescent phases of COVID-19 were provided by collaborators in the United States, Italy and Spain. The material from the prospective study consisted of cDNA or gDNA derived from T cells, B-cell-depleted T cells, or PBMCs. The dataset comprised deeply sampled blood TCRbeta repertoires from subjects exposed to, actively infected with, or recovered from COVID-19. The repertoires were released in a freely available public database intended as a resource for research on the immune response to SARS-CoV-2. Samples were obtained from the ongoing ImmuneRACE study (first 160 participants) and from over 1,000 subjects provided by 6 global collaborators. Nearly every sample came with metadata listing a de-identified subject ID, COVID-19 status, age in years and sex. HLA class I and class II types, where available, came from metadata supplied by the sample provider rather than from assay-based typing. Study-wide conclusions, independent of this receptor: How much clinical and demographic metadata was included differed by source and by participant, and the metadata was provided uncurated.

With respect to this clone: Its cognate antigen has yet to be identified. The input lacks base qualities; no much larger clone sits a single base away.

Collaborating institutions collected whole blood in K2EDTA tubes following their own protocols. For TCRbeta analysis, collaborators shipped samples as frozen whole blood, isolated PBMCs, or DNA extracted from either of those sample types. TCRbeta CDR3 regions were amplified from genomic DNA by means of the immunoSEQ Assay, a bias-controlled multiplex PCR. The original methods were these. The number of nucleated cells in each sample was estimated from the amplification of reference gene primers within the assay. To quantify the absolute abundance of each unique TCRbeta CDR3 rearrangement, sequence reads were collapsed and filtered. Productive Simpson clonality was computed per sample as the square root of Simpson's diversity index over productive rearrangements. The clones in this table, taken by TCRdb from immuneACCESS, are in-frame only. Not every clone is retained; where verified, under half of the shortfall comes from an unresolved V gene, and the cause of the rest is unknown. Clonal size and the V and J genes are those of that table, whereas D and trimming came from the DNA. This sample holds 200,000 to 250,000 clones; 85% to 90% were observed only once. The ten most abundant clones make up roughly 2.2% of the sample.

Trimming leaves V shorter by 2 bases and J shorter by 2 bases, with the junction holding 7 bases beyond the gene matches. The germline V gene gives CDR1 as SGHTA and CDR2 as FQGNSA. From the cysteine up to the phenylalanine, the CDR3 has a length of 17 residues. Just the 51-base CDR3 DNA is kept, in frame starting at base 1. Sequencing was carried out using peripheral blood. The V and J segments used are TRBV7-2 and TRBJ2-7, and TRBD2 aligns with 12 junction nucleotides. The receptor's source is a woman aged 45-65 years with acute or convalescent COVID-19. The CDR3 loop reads CASSLRASGGAAYEQYF. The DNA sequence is TGTGCCAGCAGCTTAAGGGCTAGCGGGGGGGCCGCCTACGAGCAGTACTTC.